Listed below are T cell receptor beta chains from one sample, sequenced in a study of monozygotic twins with inflammatory bowel disease. After re-calling the 5' RACE reads, TCRdb lists one entry per CDR3 protein, DNA absent. The sample yields 150,000 to 200,000 distinct CDR3 sequences, of which the top ten take up 2.8%. Sequenced input: blood. Receptors originate from a human donor with ulcerative colitis or Crohn's disease, or a healthy co-twin of an affected twin (not recorded which). The CDR3 runs from the conserved cysteine through the conserved F or W.

TRBJ1-1	TRBV20-1	12	CSGGHINTEAFF
TRBJ2-1	TRBV28	13	CASSQDRGNEQFF
TRBJ2-1	TRBV21-1	17	CASSKLPWSGRGDEQFF
TRBJ2-5	TRBV18	16	CASSPLGSGSWETQYF
TRBJ2-1	TRBV7-9	15	CASSLGPSAYNEQFF
TRBJ2-7	TRBV5-1	14	CASSLGLSPNEQYF
TRBJ2-7	TRBV7-9	15	CASSLVSGRSGEQYF
TRBJ1-5	TRBV10-3	14	CAGNRAPDNQPQHF
TRBJ2-4	TRBV7-2	14	CASSLGERGNIQYF
TRBJ1-1	TRBV27	13	CASSSLENTEAFF
TRBJ2-1	TRBV29-1	16	CSVAGTSGRPHGEQFF
TRBJ2-5	TRBV2	13	CASKGAIQETQYF
TRBJ2-6	TRBV5-1	14	CASSSGTPANVLTF
TRBJ1-1	TRBV5-1	15	CASSRSGAGNTEAFF
TRBJ1-6	TRBV27	19	CASSLFPRGASSYNSPLHF
TRBJ2-5	TRBV20-1	14	CSAIQTGAKETQYF
TRBJ2-6	TRBV15	15	CATSSDSSGANVLTF
TRBJ2-7	TRBV28	12	CASRTDASEQYF
TRBJ2-1	TRBV7-8	16	CASSFGGYGLANEQFF
TRBJ2-1	TRBV10-3	15	CAISATSETYNEQFF
TRBJ2-2	TRBV5-8	16	CASRRWTGTNTGELFF
TRBJ2-3	TRBV6-5	16	CASNRRRGESTDTQYF
TRBJ2-7	TRBV19	17	CASRPPRRGASSYEQYF
TRBJ2-1	TRBV10-3	12	CAISESKNEQFF
TRBJ1-4	TRBV29-1	15	CSVAIQGVANEKLFF
TRBJ1-5	TRBV20-1	12	CSTRQGSQPQHF